This TCR beta chain was documented in a study of blood T cell repertoires in COVID-19. Across the study: COVID-19 samples, acute and convalescent, were from the United States, Italy and Spain.

Deletions cut 1 base from V and 4 bases from J, with 13 bases between. This CDR3 comprises 15 residues. The V gene's germline CDR1 is SGDLS and CDR2 YYNGEE. Turning to this clone: The same CDR3 can be traced to other DNA sequences in this sample.

The authors' processing: Amplified reference gene primers provided the basis for estimating nucleated cell counts. The assay was immunoSEQ multiplex PCR, and TCRdb's table has in-frame clones only and misses some. V, J and clone size derive from that table, while D and trimming were established from the DNA sequence. Counted here are a few hundred thousand clones, around 87% occurring once; the ten biggest clones make up roughly 1.5%. Those enrolled, adults aged roughly 18 to 100 years, came from around 25 US areas. Cohorts were assigned according to the clinical history that participants reported. Sequenced sample: PBMCs or T cells enriched from blood (not recorded which). The source is a woman under 30 with acute COVID-19. The rearrangement joins TRBV9 to TRBJ2-3; D possibly corresponds to TRBD2 (6 bases). CDR3 amino acids: CASSVWRGGADTQYF. The CDR3 DNA reads TGTGCCAGCAGCGTATGGCGGGGTGGGGCAGATACGCAGTATTTT.